This T cell receptor (beta chain) was retrieved from a study of response to subunit inactivated influenza vaccine. General study results and limits: The study's authors posited that every seasonal influenza vaccination enlists few new T cells.

To note about this clonotype: Its antigen is undetermined.

CDR3 length: 15 residues. V gave up 0 bases and J gave up 1 base, with 7 bases separating them. Germline V CDR1 and CDR2: SGHRS, YFSETQ. TCRdb processed the RT-PCR reads anew with MiXCR; each CDR3 protein has one entry. The sample yields 530,000 or so distinct CDR3 sequences, around 15% seen once. The sample consisted of PBMCs from blood, taken 11 to 12 days after vaccination. The source is a man over 45 who received an inactivated influenza vaccine. The rearrangement joins TRBV5-1 to TRBJ2-2; D remains ambiguous. This CDR3 is CASSLGNGNTGELFF. The CDR3 bases are TGCGCCAGCAGCTTGGGGAACGGGAACACCGGGGAGCTGTTTTTT.